This TCR beta chain came from a study of blood T cell repertoires in COVID-19. Study overall: Samples representing acute and convalescent COVID-19 were sourced from the United States, Italy and Spain. Sample material is recorded as cDNA or gDNA derived from T cells, B-cell-depleted T cells, or PBMCs.

Clones were sequenced by immunoSEQ multiplex PCR, and TCRdb holds only the in-frame ones, with some missing. The sample holds 70,000 to 90,000 clones, 80% to 90% seen once. V was trimmed by 4 bases and J by 6 bases, leaving 11 bases between them. The CDR3 is 13 amino acids. CDR1 and CDR2 (germline): ENHRY, SYGVKD. This TCR was recovered from a woman aged 60-75 years with acute or convalescent COVID-19. The rearrangement uses TRBV10-3 and TRBJ2-3; D gene ambiguous. The material sequenced was peripheral blood. This CDR3 reads CAISGRSTDTQYF. DNA for the CDR3: TGTGCCATCAGTGGGAGATCCACGGATACGCAGTATTTT.